These 29 T cell receptor beta chains came from one sample sequenced in a study of T cell repertoires in ileal Crohn's disease. The time point denotes: neoterminal ileum biopsy at postoperative endoscopy, about 6 months after surgery. TCRdb's table, derived via immunoSEQ multiplex PCR, lists solely in-frame clones and lacks some. The repertoire has about 62,000 clones, 85% to 90% of them found once; the top ten carry around 2.1%. Input material: ileal tissue. The receptors were sampled from an adult with Crohn's disease.

The chain employs TRBV9 and TRBJ1-1, with 8 nucleotides matching TRBD1. V was pared by 3 bases and J by 2 bases, with 3 bases of the junction left unmatched. The germline gives CDR1 SGDLS, CDR2 YYNGEE. The CDR3 totals 14 residues. CDR3 coding DNA: TGTGCCAGCAGCGCCGGACAGGGTAACACTGAAGCTTTCTTT. Protein: CASSAGQGNTEAFF.

The chain uses TRBV6-6 and TRBJ2-5, with D perhaps TRBD2 (5 bases). Germline-derived CDR1 and CDR2 are MNHNY and SVGAGI (reference sequence). Trimming cost V 7 bases and J 5 bases, with 20 bases left between them. The CDR3 covers 15 residues. The CDR3 sequence is CASTYTDKRGETQYF. The CDR3, as DNA: TGTGCCAGCACCTATACAGACAAACGAGGGGAGACCCAGTACTTC.

The chain uses TRBV2 and TRBJ1-2; a weak D match, TRBD1 (5 bases). Germline CDR1 reads SNHLY; CDR2 reads FYNNEI. V was trimmed by 9 bases and J by 8 bases, leaving 16 bases between them. CDR3 size: 12 residues. CDR3 sequence: CARKTGPTGYTF. The CDR3 DNA reads TGTGCCAGGAAAACAGGTCCCACGGGCTACACCTTC.

This clone was observed a single time. This rearrangement joins TRBV5-1 to TRBJ1-2; 7 nucleotides align to TRBD1. The CDR3 is 15 residues long. V lost 4 bases and J lost 0; bases outside the gene matches: 6. The germline gives CDR1 SGHRS, CDR2 YFSETQ. CDR3 nucleotides: TGCGCCAGCAGCGCAAGACAGGGAACTAACTATGGCTACACCTTC. It yields the protein CASSARQGTNYGYTF.

The rearrangement links TRBV10-3 to TRBJ1-6; 10 nucleotides agree with TRBD1. The V gene's germline CDR1 is ENHRY and CDR2 SYGVKD. The CDR3 length is 15 residues. V trimming: 6 bases; J trimming: 7 bases; junction bases outside the gene matches: 6. For the CDR3, the DNA is TGTGCCATCAGGAGACTGGACAGGGGGAATTCACCCCTCCACTTT. Its translation: CAIRRLDRGNSPLHF.

This rearrangement joins TRBV27 to TRBJ2-4; perhaps TRBD1 as D (5 bases). Between the trimmed V and J ends, which lost 5 bases and 2 bases, there was a span of 16 bases. This CDR3 contains 16 residues. The germline CDR1 and CDR2 sequences are MNHEY and SMNVEV (reference sequence). CDR3 bases: TGTGCCAGCAGTGGGGCAGGATTTGTATCCAAAAACATTCAGTACTTC. It encodes CASSGAGFVSKNIQYF.

The chain joins TRBV5-1 to TRBJ2-2; TRBD2 might be the D (6 bases). CDR3 size: 17 residues. V shed 0 bases and J shed 6 bases, with 18 bases lying between them. CDR1 and CDR2 (germline): SGHRS, YFSETQ. The CDR3 nucleotides are TGCGCCAGCAGCTTGGTCAGTCCCAGGGAGGTTCCCGGGGAGCTGTTTTTT. It translates to CASSLVSPREVPGELFF. Looking up the rest from reference TRBV5-1 and TRBJ2-2 gives the full variable domain: KAGVTQTPRYLIKTRGQQVTLSCSPISGHRSVSWYQQTPGQGLQFLFEYFSETQRNKGNFPGRFSGRQFSNSRSEMNVSTLELGDSALYLCASSLVSPREVPGELFFGEGSRLTVL.

The V call is TRBV6-5, the J call TRBJ2-5, with D possibly matching TRBD1 (6 bases). CDR1 is MNHEY, CDR2 SVGAGI, per germline. V gave up 0 bases and J gave up 2 bases, with 7 bases separating them. CDR3 length: 14 residues. The CDR3 DNA sequence: TGTGCCAGCAGTTACTCAGGACAGCAAGAGACCCAGTACTTC. Protein product: CASSYSGQQETQYF.

This chain uses TRBV19 with TRBJ1-4; D is uncertain. The V end lost 3 bases, the J end lost 6 bases, and 20 bases lay between the germline ends. The germline V gene encodes CDR1 LNHDA and CDR2 SQIVND (reference sequence). The CDR3 extends over 17 amino acids. The CDR3 reads CASSITPHGTTYEKLFF. For the CDR3, the DNA is TGTGCCAGTAGTATTACCCCACACGGAACGACATATGAAAAACTGTTTTTT.

The chain combines TRBV7-8 with TRBJ2-5, with 8 nucleotides matching TRBD2. Germline V gene lookup returns CDR1 SGHVS and CDR2 FQNEAQ. The CDR3 covers 17 residues. Losses at the gene ends were 5 bases for V and 5 bases for J; bases not matched to a gene: 16. CDR3 amino acids: CASSPLRGGTQGETQYF. The DNA for the CDR3 is TGTGCCAGCAGCCCATTACGGGGGGGCACTCAAGGGGAGACCCAGTACTTC.

V and J are TRBV30 and TRBJ1-2; TRBD1 is a possible D gene (6 bases). The germline V and J ends were trimmed by 2 bases and 7 bases, with 11 bases remaining between them. In germline, CDR1 is GTSNPN, CDR2 SVGIG (reference sequence). The CDR3 has 12 amino acids. CDR3 sequence (DNA): TGTGCCTGGAGTAGGGGGACAATTGGCTACACCTTC. Translation gives CAWSRGTIGYTF.

The rearrangement uses TRBV7-9 and TRBJ1-1; 8 nucleotides line up with TRBD1. Germline lookup yields CDR1 SEHNR and CDR2 FQNEAQ (reference sequence). CDR3 length equals 14 residues. The J segment lost 7 bases and the V segment lost 7 bases, leaving 11 bases of the junction unmatched. The CDR3 is CASIFDRGFGEAFF. The CDR3 bases are TGTGCCAGCATCTTTGACAGGGGATTCGGTGAAGCTTTCTTT.

V and J are TRBV6-5 and TRBJ2-7; a possible D gene is TRBD1 (5 bases). The length of the CDR3 is 15 residues. Deletions cut 8 bases from V and 2 bases from J, with 19 bases between. Germline V gene data show CDR1 as MNHEY and CDR2 as SVGAGI. The CDR3 DNA is TGTGCCAGCGAGTGCCCCTCTTACAGGACCTACGAGCAGTACGTC. This codes for CASECPSYRTYEQYV.

In this sample, this clone turned up a few times. V gene TRBV11-3 combines with J gene TRBJ1-1; maybe TRBD1 (6 bases). Germline CDR1 SGHNT, CDR2 YENEEA. The germline V and J ends were trimmed by 4 bases and 6 bases, with 18 bases remaining between them. This CDR3 is 15 amino acids long. CDR3 DNA: TGTGCCAGCAGCTCGGTCATGGACAGTTACGCTGAAGCTTTCTTT. This sequence encodes CASSSVMDSYAEAFF.

The chain joins TRBV29-1 to TRBJ1-1, with D maybe TRBD1 (6 bases). The CDR3 contains 15 residues. V was trimmed by 4 bases and J by 5 bases, leaving 20 bases between them. Germline V gives CDR1 SQVTM, CDR2 ANQGSEA. The CDR3 loop is CSVVGQGWDSTEAFF. The CDR3 coding sequence is TGCAGCGTTGTAGGTCAGGGGTGGGATTCAACTGAAGCTTTCTTT.

This chain joins TRBV30 and TRBJ1-1, with D possibly TRBD1 on 5 matching bases. The germline V and J ends were trimmed by 3 bases and 3 bases, with 11 bases remaining between them. The CDR3 contains 13 residues. CDR1 is GTSNPN, CDR2 SVGIG, per germline (reference sequence). The CDR3, as DNA: TGTGCCTGGAGAAGGATGGGGCACACTGAAGCTTTCTTT. It specifies CAWRRMGHTEAFF. Filled out from reference TRBV30 and TRBJ1-1, the complete variable domain reads SQTIHQWPATLVQPVGSPLSLECTVEGTSNPNLYWYRQAAGRGLQLLFYSVGIGQISSEVPQNLSASRPQDRQFILSSKKLLLSDSGFYLCAWRRMGHTEAFFGQGTRLTVV.

This clone was detected only a few times. The chain links TRBV9 to TRBJ2-7; possible D gene TRBD2, 6 bases. V lost 4 bases to trimming and J lost 2 bases, with 19 bases between them. CDR3 length: 16 amino acids. The V gene's germline CDR1 is SGDLS and CDR2 YYNGEE. In DNA form, the CDR3 reads TGTGCCAGCAGCCGAGGTAGCGGCACAAGTACCTACGAGCAGTACTTC. Translation: CASSRGSGTSTYEQYF.

This clone showed up just once. The chain couples TRBV9 to TRBJ2-3, with 8 bases identical to TRBD2. The junction had 3 bases not matched to a gene; V was cut back by 2 bases and J by 4 bases. Germline V gene lookup returns CDR1 SGDLS and CDR2 YYNGEE. The CDR3 sequence is 14 residues long. Here the CDR3 DNA reads TGTGCCAGCAGCGTTACTAGCGGCCCAGATACGCAGTATTTT. It specifies CASSVTSGPDTQYF.

The V call is TRBV29-1, the J call TRBJ1-1; D is uncertain. The V end was cut by 7 bases, the J end by 1 base, with 16 bases between. The CDR3 has 14 residues. CDR1 and CDR2 (germline): SQVTM, ANQGSEA. Written as DNA, the CDR3 is TGCAGCGCAAAAAGCGGAATTACGAACACTGAAGCTTTCTTT. This gives the protein CSAKSGITNTEAFF.

This rearrangement joins TRBV5-1 to TRBJ1-1, with 7 bases that match TRBD1. V lost 6 bases, J lost 1 base, and 6 bases stayed unmatched. The CDR3 totals 14 residues. Germline CDR1 is SGHRS and CDR2 is YFSETQ. CDR3 protein: CASNEGTENTEAFF. Written as DNA, the CDR3 is TGCGCCAGCAACGAGGGGACAGAGAACACTGAAGCTTTCTTT.

The chain is built from TRBV7-2 and TRBJ1-1; 7 nucleotides match TRBD1. The CDR3 extends over 13 amino acids. J gave up 8 bases and V 2 bases, and 5 bases lay outside the gene matches. The germline CDR1 and CDR2 sequences are SGHTA and FQGNSA. The CDR3 nucleotides are TGTGCCAGCAGCTTAATTTTACAGGGGGAAGCTTTCTTT. Translated, it gives CASSLILQGEAFF. Using reference TRBV7-2 and TRBJ1-1 for the parts outside the CDR3, the full variable domain is GAGVSQSPSNKVTEKGKDVELRCDPISGHTALYWYRQSLGQGLEFLIYFQGNSAPDKSGLPSDRFSAERTGGSVSTLTIQRTQQEDSAVYLCASSLILQGEAFFGQGTRLTVV.

As regards this clone: Additional DNA sequences in this sample encode the identical CDR3. The chain couples TRBV6-5 to TRBJ2-2; 12 bases line up with TRBD2. CDR1 is MNHEY and CDR2 is SVGAGI in the germline V gene. J gave up 5 bases and V 1 base, and 2 bases lay outside the gene matches. This CDR3 region has 16 residues. CDR3 nucleotides: TGTGCCAGCAGTTACTTGCTAGCGGGAGGGACCGGGGAGCTGTTTTTT. Its translation: CASSYLLAGGTGELFF.

The chain employs TRBV6-6 and TRBJ1-5; 8 bases are a match to TRBD1. CDR3 length: 14 amino acids. The germline CDR1 and CDR2 sequences are MNHNY and SVGAGI (reference sequence). The V and J ends lost 7 bases and 4 bases, in that order; junction bases with no gene match: 6. The CDR3: CASTDRGPNQPQHF. DNA of the CDR3: TGTGCCAGCACCGACAGGGGCCCTAATCAGCCCCAGCATTTT.

V usage is TRBV5-1 and J usage is TRBJ2-1; D ambiguous. CDR3 size: 15 residues. From germline, CDR1 is SGHRS and CDR2 YFSETQ. V lost 4 bases, J lost 5 bases, and 16 bases lay in between. In DNA form, the CDR3 reads TGCGCCAGCAGCCCCGAACAGAACAGAGACAATGAGCAGTTCTTC. Translated: CASSPEQNRDNEQFF.

The chain uses TRBV27 and TRBJ2-1; a weak D match, TRBD2 (5 bases). The germline CDR1 and CDR2 sequences are MNHEY and SMNVEV (reference sequence). The CDR3 contains 16 residues. Trimming cost V 2 bases and J 0 bases, with 11 bases left between them. The CDR3 loop is CASSLGGSSSYNEQFF. As DNA, the CDR3 is TGTGCCAGCAGTTTAGGCGGGTCGAGCTCCTACAATGAGCAGTTCTTC.

This clone was observed a few times. This chain uses TRBV27 with TRBJ1-1; 9 bases agree with TRBD1. The trim removed 6 bases at V and 0 bases at J, leaving 5 bases unmatched. The CDR3 loop spans 15 amino acids. Per the germline V gene, CDR1 is MNHEY and CDR2 is SMNVEV (reference sequence). CDR3 coding DNA: TGTGCCAGCAGAAAACAGGGGGCGATGAACACTGAAGCTTTCTTT. Protein product: CASRKQGAMNTEAFF.

The genes are TRBV28 and TRBJ1-2; 7 nucleotides match TRBD1. The germline CDR1 and CDR2 sequences are MDHEN and SYDVKM. This CDR3 has 14 amino acids. Trimming took 4 bases from V and 2 from J; bases not matched to a gene: 4. The CDR3 nucleotides are TGTGCCAGCAGTTGGGGACAGATAAACTATGGCTACACCTTC. Amino acid sequence: CASSWGQINYGYTF.

This clone turned up a few times. CDR3 protein: CASSRTDGDQPQHF. CDR3 nucleotide sequence: TGCGCCAGCTCTAGAACCGACGGGGATCAGCCCCAGCATTTT. The chain is built from TRBV4-1 and TRBJ1-5, with D uncertain. Germline V CDR1 and CDR2: MGHRA, YSYEKL. V was pared by 8 bases and J by 5 bases, with 16 bases between. The CDR3 has 14 amino acids.

This chain joins TRBV5-6 and TRBJ2-2; TRBD1 matches 8 bases. Per the germline V gene, CDR1 is SGHDT and CDR2 is YYEEEE. J was trimmed by 7 bases and V by 2 bases; bases with no gene match: 7. The CDR3 runs to 15 residues. The CDR3 DNA reads as TGTGCCAGCAGCTTAAGACAGGGGTCCGTCGGGGAGCTGTTTTTT. This gives the protein CASSLRQGSVGELFF.